The entry below describes one T cell receptor (beta chain). Antigen unknown. Germline V CDR1 and CDR2: LNHNV, YYDKDF (reference sequence). V gave up 0 bases and J gave up 2 bases, with 10 bases separating them. The CDR3 is 15 residues long. This sample was included in a study of tumor-infiltrating lymphocytes in primary liver carcinoma. Study outcomes and limitations: Unsorted bulk samples meant CD4+ and CD8+ repertoires went uncompared.

The source of the blood RNA was unsorted whole blood, and germline DNA was extracted as well. Making TCR beta cDNA involved 400 to 600 ng total RNA and a constant-region primer. Modified slightly, ARM-PCR produced TCR beta libraries over three nested multiplex PCR rounds. A C-beta reverse primer and TRBV1-TRBV30 forward primers served in each of the first two PCR rounds, at 10 cycles apiece. TCRdb re-called the multiplex PCR reads with MiXCR, one entry per CDR3 protein. The sample has about 300,000 distinct CDR3 sequences, over 55% seen once. The sample taken for sequencing was peripheral blood. This chain connects TRBV15 to TRBJ2-5; TRBD2 is a possible D gene (5 bases). The receptor's source is a man in his forties with primary liver carcinoma and hepatitis B virus infection. The CDR3 nucleotides are TGTGCCACCAGCAGAGATCACGGGGTACAAGAGACCCAGTACTTC. Translating it yields CATSRDHGVQETQYF.